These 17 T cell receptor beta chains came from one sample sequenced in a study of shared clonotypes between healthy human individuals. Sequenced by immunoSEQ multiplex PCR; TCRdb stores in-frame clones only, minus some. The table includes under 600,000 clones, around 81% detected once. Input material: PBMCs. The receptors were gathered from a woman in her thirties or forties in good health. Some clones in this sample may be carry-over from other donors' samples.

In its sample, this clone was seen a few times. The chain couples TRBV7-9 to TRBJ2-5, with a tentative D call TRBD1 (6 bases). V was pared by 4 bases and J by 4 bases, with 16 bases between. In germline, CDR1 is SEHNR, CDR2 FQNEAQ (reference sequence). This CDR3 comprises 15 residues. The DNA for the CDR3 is TGTGCCAGCAGCTCGACTAACAGGGAACGAGAGACCCAGTACTTC. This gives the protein CASSSTNRERETQYF. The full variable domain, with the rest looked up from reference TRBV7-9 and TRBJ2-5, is DTGVSQNPRHKITKRGQNVTFRCDPISEHNRLYWYRQTLGQGPEFLTYFQNEAQLEKSRLLSDRFSAERPKGSFSTLEIQRTEQGDSAMYLCASSSTNRERETQYFGPGTRLLVL.

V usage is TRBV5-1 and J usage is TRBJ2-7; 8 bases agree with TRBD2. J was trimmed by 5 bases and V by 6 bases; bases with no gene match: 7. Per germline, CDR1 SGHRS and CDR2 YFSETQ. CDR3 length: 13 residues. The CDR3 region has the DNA TGCGCCAGCAACCCGGGAGGGCGCGACGAGCAGTACTTC. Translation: CASNPGGRDEQYF.

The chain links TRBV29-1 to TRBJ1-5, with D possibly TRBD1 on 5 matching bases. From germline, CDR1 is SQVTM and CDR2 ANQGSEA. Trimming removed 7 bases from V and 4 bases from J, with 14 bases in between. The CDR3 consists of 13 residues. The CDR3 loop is CSGTDSSNQPQHF. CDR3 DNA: TGCAGCGGTACCGACAGTTCGAATCAGCCCCAGCATTTT. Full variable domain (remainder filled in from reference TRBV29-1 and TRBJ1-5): SAVISQKPSRDICQRGTSLTIQCQVDSQVTMMFWYRQQPGQSLTLIATANQGSEATYESGFVIDKFPISRPNLTFSTLTVSNMSPEDSSIYLCSGTDSSNQPQHFGDGTRLSIL.

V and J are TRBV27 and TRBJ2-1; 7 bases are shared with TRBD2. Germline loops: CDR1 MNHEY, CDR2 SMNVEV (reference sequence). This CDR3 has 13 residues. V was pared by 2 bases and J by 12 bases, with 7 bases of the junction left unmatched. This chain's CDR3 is CASSLSGDFLQFF. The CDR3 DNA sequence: TGTGCCAGCAGTTTAAGCGGGGACTTTTTGCAGTTCTTC.

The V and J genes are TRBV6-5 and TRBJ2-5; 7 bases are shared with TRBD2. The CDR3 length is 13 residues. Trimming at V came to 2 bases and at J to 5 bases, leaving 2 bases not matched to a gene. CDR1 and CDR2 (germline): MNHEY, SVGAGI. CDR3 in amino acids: CASSYDSGETQYF. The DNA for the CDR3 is TGTGCCAGCAGTTACGATAGCGGGGAGACCCAGTACTTC.

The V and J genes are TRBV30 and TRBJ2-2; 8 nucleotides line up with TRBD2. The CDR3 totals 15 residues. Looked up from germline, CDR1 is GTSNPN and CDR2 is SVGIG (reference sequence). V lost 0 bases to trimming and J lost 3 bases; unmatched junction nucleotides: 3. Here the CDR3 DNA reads TGTGCCTGGAGTGTACTCGGGAGGGACACCGGGGAGCTGTTTTTT. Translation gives CAWSVLGRDTGELFF.

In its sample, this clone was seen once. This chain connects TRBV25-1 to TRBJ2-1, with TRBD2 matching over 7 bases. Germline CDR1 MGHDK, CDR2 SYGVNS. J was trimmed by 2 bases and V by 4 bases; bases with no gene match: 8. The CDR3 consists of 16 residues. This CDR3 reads CASSGGGTTTYNEQFF. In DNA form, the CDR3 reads TGTGCCAGCAGTGGGGGAGGGACTACCACCTACAATGAGCAGTTCTTC.

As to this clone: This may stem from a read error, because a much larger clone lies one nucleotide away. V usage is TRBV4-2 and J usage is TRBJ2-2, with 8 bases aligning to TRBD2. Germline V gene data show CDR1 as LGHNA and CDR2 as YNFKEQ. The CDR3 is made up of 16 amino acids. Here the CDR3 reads CPSSQGQAGVTGELFF. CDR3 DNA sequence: TGTCCCAGCAGCCAAGGGCAAGCGGGAGTCACCGGGGAGCTGTTTTTT.

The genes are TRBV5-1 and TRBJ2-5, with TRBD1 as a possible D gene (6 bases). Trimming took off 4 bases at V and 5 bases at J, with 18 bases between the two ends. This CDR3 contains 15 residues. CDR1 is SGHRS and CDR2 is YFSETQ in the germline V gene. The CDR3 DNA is TGCGCCAGCAGCCCCGGGATTACAGGGCCGGAGACCCAGTACTTC. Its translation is CASSPGITGPETQYF.

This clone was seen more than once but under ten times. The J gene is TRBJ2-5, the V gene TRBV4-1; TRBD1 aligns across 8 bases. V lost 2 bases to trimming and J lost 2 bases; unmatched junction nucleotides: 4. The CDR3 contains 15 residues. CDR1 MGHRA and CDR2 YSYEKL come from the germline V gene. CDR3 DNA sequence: TGCGCCAGCAGCCAACTACAGGGGGGACAAGAGACCCAGTACTTC. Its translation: CASSQLQGGQETQYF.

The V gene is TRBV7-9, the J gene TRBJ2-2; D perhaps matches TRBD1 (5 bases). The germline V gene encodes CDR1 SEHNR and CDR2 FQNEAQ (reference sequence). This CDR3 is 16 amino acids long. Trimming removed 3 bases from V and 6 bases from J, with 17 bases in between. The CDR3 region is CASSFNQGRNPGELFF. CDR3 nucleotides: TGTGCCAGCAGCTTCAACCAGGGTCGGAATCCCGGGGAGCTGTTTTTT.

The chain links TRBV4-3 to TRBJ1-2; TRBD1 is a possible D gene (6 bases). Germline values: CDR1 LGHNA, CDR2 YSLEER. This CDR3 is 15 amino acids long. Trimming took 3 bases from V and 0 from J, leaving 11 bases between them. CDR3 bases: TGCGCCAGCAGCCACTCGAGACAGGCTAACTATGGCTACACCTTC. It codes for CASSHSRQANYGYTF.

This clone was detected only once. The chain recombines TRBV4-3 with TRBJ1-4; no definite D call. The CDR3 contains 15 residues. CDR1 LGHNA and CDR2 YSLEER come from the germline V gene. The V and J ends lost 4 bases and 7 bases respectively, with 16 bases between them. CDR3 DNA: TGCGCCAGCAGCCCAACCGACGGCCTATCTGAAAAACTGTTTTTT. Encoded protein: CASSPTDGLSEKLFF.

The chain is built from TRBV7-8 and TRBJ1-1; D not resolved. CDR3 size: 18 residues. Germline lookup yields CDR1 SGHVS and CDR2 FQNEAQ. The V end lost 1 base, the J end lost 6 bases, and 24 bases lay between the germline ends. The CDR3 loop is CASSLGVGGNRPHAEAFF. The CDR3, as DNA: TGTGCCAGCAGCTTAGGAGTGGGAGGGAACCGTCCTCACGCTGAAGCTTTCTTT.

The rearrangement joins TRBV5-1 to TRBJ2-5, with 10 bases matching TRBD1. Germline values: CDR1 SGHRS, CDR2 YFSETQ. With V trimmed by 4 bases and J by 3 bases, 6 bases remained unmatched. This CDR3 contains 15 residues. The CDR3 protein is CASSKGTGVEETQYF. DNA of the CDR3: TGCGCCAGCAGCAAGGGGACAGGGGTTGAAGAGACCCAGTACTTC.

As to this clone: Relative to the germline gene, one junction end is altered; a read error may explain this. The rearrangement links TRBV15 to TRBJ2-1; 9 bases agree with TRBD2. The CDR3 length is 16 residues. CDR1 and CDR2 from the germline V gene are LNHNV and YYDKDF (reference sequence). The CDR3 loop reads CATRRRIAGASNEQFF. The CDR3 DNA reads TGTGCCACCCGCAGGCGAATAGCGGGAGCCAGCAATGAGCAGTTCTTC.

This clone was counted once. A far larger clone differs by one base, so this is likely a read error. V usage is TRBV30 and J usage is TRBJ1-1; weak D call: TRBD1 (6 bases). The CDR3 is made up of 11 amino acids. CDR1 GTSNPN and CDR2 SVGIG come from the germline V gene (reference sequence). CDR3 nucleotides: TGTGCCCGGAGGGACATGACTGAAGCTTTCTTT. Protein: CARRDMTEAFF.